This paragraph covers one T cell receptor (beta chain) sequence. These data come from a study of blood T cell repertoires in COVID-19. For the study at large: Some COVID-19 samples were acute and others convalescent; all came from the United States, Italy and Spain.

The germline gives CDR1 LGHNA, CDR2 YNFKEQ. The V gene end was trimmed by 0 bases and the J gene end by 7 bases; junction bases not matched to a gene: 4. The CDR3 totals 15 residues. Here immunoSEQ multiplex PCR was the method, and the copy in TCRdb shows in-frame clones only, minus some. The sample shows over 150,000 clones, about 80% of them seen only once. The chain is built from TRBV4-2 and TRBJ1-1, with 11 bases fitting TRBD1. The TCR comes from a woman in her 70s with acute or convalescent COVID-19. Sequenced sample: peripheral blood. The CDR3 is CASSQDRGTGGEAFF. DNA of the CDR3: TGTGCCAGCAGCCAAGATAGGGGGACAGGGGGTGAAGCTTTCTTT.